These 14 T cell receptor beta chains were sequenced from one sample in a study of OX40 agonist ivuxolimab in advanced cancers. The protocol used for the library was the immunoSEQ multiplex PCR assay. In TCRdb, the immuneACCESS table is reduced to in-frame sequences with V and J assigned. These tables do not hold every clone; where another copy was compared, an unresolved V gene accounts for under half, and the others remain unexplained. The sample table lists approximately 90,000 clones, about 88% of them with a count of one. More than 0.25% of the sample comes from the top ten. The sample consisted of CD4+ or CD8+ T cells sorted from blood, taken in a trial of the OX40 agonist ivuxolimab. The receptors shown here come from an adult with an advanced solid tumor such as melanoma, head and neck, liver or kidney cancer.

This chain links TRBV20-1 with TRBJ1-2, with 9 nucleotides matching TRBD1. Per germline, CDR1 DFQATT and CDR2 SNEGSKA (reference sequence). This CDR3 has 11 residues. Trimming cost V 3 bases and J 12 bases; bases outside gene matches: 5. The CDR3 nucleotides read TGCAGTGCTAGCGGGACAGGGTCCCACACCTTC. It encodes CSASGTGSHTF.

This chain uses TRBV12-1 with TRBJ2-4; TRBD2 was called by the table and not checked on the DNA. TRBV12-1 is described as a pseudogene. This CDR3 region has 16 residues. CDR3 in DNA: TGTGCCAGCAGCTCCCCTCGTTGGGACTACAAAAACATTCAGTACTTC. It codes for CASSSPRWDYKNIQYF.

The chain recombines TRBV6-4 with TRBJ2-3; D might be TRBD1 or TRBD2, each matching 5 bases. The V gene lost 0 bases and the J gene lost 2 bases, with 9 bases spanning the gap. CDR3 length: 15 amino acids. Germline V lookup: CDR1 MRHNA, CDR2 SNTAGT. The CDR3 region has the DNA TGTGCCAGCAGTGACTCGAGGGGCCTCACAGATACGCAGTATTTT. Translated, it gives CASSDSRGLTDTQYF.

The chain employs TRBV10-1 and TRBJ2-5; no definite D call. Germline loops: CDR1 WNHNN, CDR2 SYGVQD (reference sequence). The CDR3 spans 12 residues. Trimming removed 3 bases at V and 6 bases at J, with 8 bases between. Written as DNA, the CDR3 is TGCGCCAGCAGTGATTCCGGACAGACCCAGTACTTC. Protein sequence: CASSDSGQTQYF.

The V and J genes are TRBV19 and TRBJ2-5; 10 bases align to TRBD1. V shed 1 base, J shed 5 bases, and the junction held 7 bases outside the gene matches. The CDR3 is made up of 16 amino acids. In germline, CDR1 is LNHDA, CDR2 SQIVND (reference sequence). CDR3 sequence: CASSIVAGQGYETQYF. The CDR3 coding sequence is TGTGCCAGTAGTATAGTGGCGGGACAGGGGTATGAGACCCAGTACTTC.

The V call is TRBV2, the J call TRBJ1-5; no definite D call. CDR1 is SNHLY, CDR2 FYNNEI, per germline. Trimming removed 1 base from V and 10 bases from J, with 14 bases in between. CDR3 size: 14 residues. The CDR3 nucleotides are TGTGCCAGCAGTGAAGGGTATGGACCTAGTCCCCAGCATTTT. Translation gives CASSEGYGPSPQHF.

The CDR3 nucleotides read TGTGCCAGCAGCAAAGAGACGTCCCGTAACTATGGCTACACCTTC. Its protein is CASSKETSRNYGYTF. The rearrangement links TRBV21-1 to TRBJ1-2. TRBV21-1 is deemed a pseudogene. CDR3 length equals 15 residues.

The rearrangement joins TRBV5-1 to TRBJ2-5; 7 bases agree with TRBD2. This CDR3 has 19 residues. CDR1 SGHRS and CDR2 YFSETQ come from the germline V gene. The junction had 21 bases not matched to a gene; V was cut back by 5 bases and J by 2 bases. The chain's CDR3 is CASSQGLTLASKRQETQYF. As DNA, the CDR3 is TGCGCCAGCAGTCAAGGACTAACACTAGCGAGTAAAAGACAAGAGACCCAGTACTTC.

This chain joins TRBV21-1 and TRBJ2-7; the D call of TRBD1 is as the table states it, not checked on the DNA. TRBV21-1 is given as a pseudogene. The CDR3 runs 17 residues. CDR3 in amino acids: CASSKRRSGHEDYEQYF. The CDR3, as DNA: TGTGCCAGCAGCAAAAGGCGTTCGGGACACGAAGACTACGAGCAGTACTTC.

The CDR3, as DNA: TGTGCCTCACAGGGTGCTGGACTACAAACAGATACGCAGTATTTT. Residues: CASQGAGLQTDTQYF. This chain connects TRBV28 to TRBJ2-3; D possibly matches TRBD1 or TRBD2 (6 bases each). Germline values: CDR1 MDHEN, CDR2 SYDVKM. Trimming removed 11 bases at V and 3 bases at J, with 21 bases between. The CDR3 loop spans 15 amino acids.

V gene TRBV4-3 combines with J gene TRBJ1-2; TRBD1 agrees at 7 bases. CDR3 size: 14 residues. V lost 4 bases and J lost 4; bases outside the gene matches: 6. Germline V gene sequence: CDR1 LGHNA, CDR2 YSLEER. This CDR3 reads CASSPQGYAYGYTF. DNA of the CDR3: TGCGCCAGCAGCCCACAGGGGTATGCCTATGGCTACACCTTC.

The V call is TRBV6-1, the J call TRBJ2-1; TRBD2 aligns across 10 bases. The J segment lost 4 bases and the V segment lost 0 bases, leaving 6 bases of the junction unmatched. Germline assignment: CDR1 MNHNS and CDR2 SASEGT. The CDR3 consists of 17 residues. The CDR3 reads CASSEAWRTSGYNEQFF. The CDR3 DNA reads as TGTGCCAGCAGTGAAGCGTGGCGGACTAGCGGTTACAATGAGCAGTTCTTC.

CDR3 residues: CASVERTSTDTQYF. The CDR3, as DNA: TGTGCCAGCGTGGAGCGGACTAGCACAGATACGCAGTATTTT. V and J are TRBV6-6 and TRBJ2-3, with D perhaps TRBD2 (5 bases). The length of the CDR3 is 14 residues. V was clipped by 8 bases and J by 0 bases, with 12 bases between them. CDR1 is MNHNY and CDR2 is SVGAGI in the germline V gene (reference sequence).

The J gene is TRBJ1-5, the V gene TRBV7-2; 7 positions match TRBD1. The CDR3 sequence is 15 residues long. The junction had 7 bases not matched to a gene; V was cut back by 1 base and J by 7 bases. Germline CDR1 SGHTA, CDR2 FQGNSA. The CDR3 DNA reads as TGTGCCAGCAGCTTAGGGGGGACAGTTCGACAGCCCCAGCATTTT. It specifies CASSLGGTVRQPQHF.